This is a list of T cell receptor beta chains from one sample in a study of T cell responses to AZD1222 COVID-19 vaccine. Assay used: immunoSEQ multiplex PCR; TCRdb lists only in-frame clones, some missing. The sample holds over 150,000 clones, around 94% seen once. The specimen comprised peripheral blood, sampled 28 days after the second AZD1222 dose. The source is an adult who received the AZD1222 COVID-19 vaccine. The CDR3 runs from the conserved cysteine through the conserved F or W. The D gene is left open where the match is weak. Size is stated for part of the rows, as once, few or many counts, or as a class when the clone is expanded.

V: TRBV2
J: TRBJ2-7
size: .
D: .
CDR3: CASSESLTKYAIYEQYF
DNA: TGTGCCAGCAGCGAATCGTTGACTAAATACGCCATCTACGAGCAGTACTTC

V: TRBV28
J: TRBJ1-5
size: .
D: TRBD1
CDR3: CASSPNRDRVNQPQHF
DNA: TGTGCCAGCAGTCCAAACCGGGACAGGGTCAATCAGCCCCAGCATTTT

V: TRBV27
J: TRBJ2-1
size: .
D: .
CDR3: CASIPTGASSYNEQFF
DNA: TGTGCCAGCATCCCTACAGGAGCCAGCTCCTACAATGAGCAGTTCTTC

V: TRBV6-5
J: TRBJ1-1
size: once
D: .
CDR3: CASRQGHTEAFF
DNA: TGTGCCAGCAGACAGGGTCACACTGAAGCTTTCTTT

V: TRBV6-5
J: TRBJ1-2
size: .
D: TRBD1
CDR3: CASSPPTGPGGYTF
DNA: TGTGCCAGCAGTCCACCGACAGGGCCGGGTGGCTACACCTTC

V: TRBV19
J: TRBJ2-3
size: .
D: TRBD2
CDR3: CASSAVAGYPIGTDTQYF
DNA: TGTGCCAGTAGCGCAGTAGCGGGATATCCAATTGGGACAGATACGCAGTATTTT

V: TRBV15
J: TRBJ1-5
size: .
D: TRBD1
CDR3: CATSSVLQGSNQPQHF
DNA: TGTGCCACCAGCAGTGTATTACAGGGGAGCAATCAGCCCCAGCATTTT

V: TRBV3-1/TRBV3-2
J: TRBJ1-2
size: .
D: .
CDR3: CASSQDPGAGGYTF
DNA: TGTGCCAGCAGCCAAGATCCTGGGGCGGGAGGCTACACCTTC

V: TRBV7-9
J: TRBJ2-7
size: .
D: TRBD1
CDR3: CASSPGQGAYEQYF
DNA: TGTGCCAGCAGCCCGGGACAGGGGGCCTACGAGCAGTACTTC

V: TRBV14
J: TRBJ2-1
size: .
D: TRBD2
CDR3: CASSRPGLVYNEQFF
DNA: TGTGCCAGCAGTCGACCGGGACTAGTATACAATGAGCAGTTCTTC

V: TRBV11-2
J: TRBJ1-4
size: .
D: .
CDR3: CASSLEGSEKLFF
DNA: TGTGCCAGCAGCTTAGAAGGGAGCGAAAAACTGTTTTTT

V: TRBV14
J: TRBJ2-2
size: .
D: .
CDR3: CASSPPKWTDPSSTGELFF
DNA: TGTGCCAGCAGCCCCCCGAAATGGACAGACCCCTCTTCCACCGGGGAGCTGTTTTTT

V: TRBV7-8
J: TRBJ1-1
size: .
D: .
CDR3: CASSLVGMGAFF
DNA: TGTGCCAGCAGCTTAGTAGGGATGGGAGCTTTCTTT

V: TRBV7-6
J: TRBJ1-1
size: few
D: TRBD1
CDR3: CASSPLRGSGNTEAFF
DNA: TGTGCCAGCAGCCCACTCAGGGGGTCGGGGAACACTGAAGCTTTCTTT

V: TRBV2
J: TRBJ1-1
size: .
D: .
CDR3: CASSDVWDEAFF
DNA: TGTGCCAGCAGTGATGTTTGGGATGAAGCTTTCTTT

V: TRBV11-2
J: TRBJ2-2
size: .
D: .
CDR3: CASSLADSMSFKLFF
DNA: TGTGCCAGCAGCTTAGCCGACAGTATGTCGTTTAAGCTGTTTTTT

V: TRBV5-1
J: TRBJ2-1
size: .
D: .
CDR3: CASSLAPNGAGNEQFF
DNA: TGCGCCAGCAGCTTGGCCCCCAACGGGGCGGGTAATGAGCAGTTCTTC

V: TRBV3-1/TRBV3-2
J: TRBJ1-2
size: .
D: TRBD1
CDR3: CASSQGGQGGRYGYTF
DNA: TGTGCCAGCAGCCAAGGCGGACAGGGTGGTCGGTATGGCTACACCTTC

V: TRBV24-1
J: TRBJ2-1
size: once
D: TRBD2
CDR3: CATMGLAGVGNEQFF
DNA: TGTGCCACCATGGGACTAGCGGGAGTAGGAAATGAGCAGTTCTTC

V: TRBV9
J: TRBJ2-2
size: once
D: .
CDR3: CASSTRGKTGELFF
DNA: TGTGCCAGCAGCACAAGAGGGAAAACCGGGGAGCTGTTTTTT

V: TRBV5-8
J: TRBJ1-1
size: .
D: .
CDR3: CASSLVTGMNTEAFF
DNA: TGTGCCAGCAGCTTGGTCACAGGGATGAACACTGAAGCTTTCTTT

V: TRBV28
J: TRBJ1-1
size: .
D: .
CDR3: CASREQTEAFF
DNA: TGTGCCAGCAGGGAACAGACTGAAGCTTTCTTT

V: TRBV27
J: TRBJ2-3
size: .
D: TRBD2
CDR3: CASSLRLAVINTDTQYF
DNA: TGTGCCAGCAGTCTCCGACTAGCGGTAATAAACACAGATACGCAGTATTTT

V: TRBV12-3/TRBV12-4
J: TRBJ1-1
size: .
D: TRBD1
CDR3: CASRWTGGHASFF
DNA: TGTGCCAGCAGATGGACAGGGGGGCATGCATCTTTCTTT

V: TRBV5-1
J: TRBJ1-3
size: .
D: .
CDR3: CASSLDRLRDTIYF
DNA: TGCGCCAGCAGCTTGGATCGCCTTCGGGACACCATATATTTT

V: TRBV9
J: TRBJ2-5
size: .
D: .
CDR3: CASSVGLVEETQYF
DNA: TGTGCCAGCAGCGTAGGCTTGGTCGAAGAGACCCAGTACTTC

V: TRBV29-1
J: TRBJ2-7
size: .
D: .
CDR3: CSVEVRNYEQYF
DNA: TGCAGCGTTGAAGTCCGGAACTACGAGCAGTACTTC

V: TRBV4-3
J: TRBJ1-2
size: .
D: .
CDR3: CASSQDVQYGYTF
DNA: TGCGCCAGCAGCCAAGATGTGCAGTATGGCTACACCTTC

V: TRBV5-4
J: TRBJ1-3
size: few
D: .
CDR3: CASSPGPTGNTIYF
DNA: TGTGCCAGCAGCCCCGGACCAACTGGAAACACCATATATTTT

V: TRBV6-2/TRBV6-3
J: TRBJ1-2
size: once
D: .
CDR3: CASSTSTGTPNYGYTF
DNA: TGTGCCAGCAGTACTTCAACCGGGACTCCTAACTATGGCTACACCTTC

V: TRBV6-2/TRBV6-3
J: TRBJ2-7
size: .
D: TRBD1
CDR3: CASSYGTGISYEQYF
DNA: TGTGCCAGCAGTTATGGGACAGGGATTTCCTACGAGCAGTACTTC

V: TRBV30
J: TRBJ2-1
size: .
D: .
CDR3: CAWSVHSGSYNEQFF
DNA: TGTGCCTGGAGTGTACATTCAGGCTCCTACAATGAGCAGTTCTTC

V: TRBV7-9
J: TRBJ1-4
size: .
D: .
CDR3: CASSLVSEKLFF
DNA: TGTGCCAGCAGCTTAGTCAGTGAAAAACTGTTTTTT

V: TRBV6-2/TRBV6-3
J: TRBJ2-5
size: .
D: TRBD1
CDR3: CASSSPRGPETQYF
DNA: TGTGCCAGCAGTTCCCCCAGGGGGCCCGAGACCCAGTACTTC

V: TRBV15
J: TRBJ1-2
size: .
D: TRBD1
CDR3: CATSRDSPGQFIYGYTF
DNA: TGTGCCACCAGCAGAGATTCGCCGGGACAGTTTATCTATGGCTACACCTTC

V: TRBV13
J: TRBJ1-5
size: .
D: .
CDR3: CASSLGGAVNQPQHF
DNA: TGTGCCAGCAGCTTAGGCGGGGCGGTCAATCAGCCCCAGCATTTT

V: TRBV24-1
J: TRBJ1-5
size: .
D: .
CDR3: CATSDLKRGSNQPQHF
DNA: TGTGCCACCAGTGATCTCAAGAGGGGGAGCAATCAGCCCCAGCATTTT

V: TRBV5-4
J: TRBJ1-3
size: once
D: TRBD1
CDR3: CASSPGQVNTIYF
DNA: TGTGCCAGCAGTCCGGGACAGGTGAACACCATATATTTT

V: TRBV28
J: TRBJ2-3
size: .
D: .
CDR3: CASSFSWTRAPDTQYF
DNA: TGTGCCAGCAGTTTTTCCTGGACGAGGGCGCCAGATACGCAGTATTTT

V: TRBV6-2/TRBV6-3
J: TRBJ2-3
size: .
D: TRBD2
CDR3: CASSDGTSSLDTQYF
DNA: TGTGCCAGCAGTGATGGGACTAGCAGTCTGGATACGCAGTATTTT

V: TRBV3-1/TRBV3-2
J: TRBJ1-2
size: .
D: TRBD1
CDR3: CASSQDFLDPTKTGTALYGYTF
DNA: TGTGCCAGCAGCCAAGACTTCCTGGACCCTACAAAAACCGGGACAGCCCTCTATGGCTACACCTTC

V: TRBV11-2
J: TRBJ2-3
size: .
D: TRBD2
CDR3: CASSLVLAGGFTDTQYF
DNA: TGTGCCAGCAGCTTAGTCCTAGCGGGGGGATTCACAGATACGCAGTATTTT

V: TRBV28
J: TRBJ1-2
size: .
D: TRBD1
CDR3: CASSSVQGTGHDYGYTF
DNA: TGTGCCAGCAGCTCGGTACAGGGGACAGGGCATGATTATGGCTACACCTTC

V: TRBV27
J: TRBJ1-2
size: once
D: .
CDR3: CASSLGFSGSDGYTF
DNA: TGTGCCAGCAGTTTAGGTTTTTCAGGCTCCGATGGCTACACCTTC

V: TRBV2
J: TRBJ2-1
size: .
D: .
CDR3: CASSGGYSYNEQFF
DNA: TGTGCCAGCAGTGGGGGCTACTCCTACAATGAGCAGTTCTTC

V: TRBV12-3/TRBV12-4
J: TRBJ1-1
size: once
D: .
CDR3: CASRDTGGTEAFF
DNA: TGTGCCAGCAGAGACACCGGGGGTACTGAAGCTTTCTTT

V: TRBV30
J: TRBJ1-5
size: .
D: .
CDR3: CAWRVSSRPGGNQPQHF
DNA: TGTGCCTGGAGGGTGAGCAGCCGACCGGGGGGGAATCAGCCCCAGCATTTT